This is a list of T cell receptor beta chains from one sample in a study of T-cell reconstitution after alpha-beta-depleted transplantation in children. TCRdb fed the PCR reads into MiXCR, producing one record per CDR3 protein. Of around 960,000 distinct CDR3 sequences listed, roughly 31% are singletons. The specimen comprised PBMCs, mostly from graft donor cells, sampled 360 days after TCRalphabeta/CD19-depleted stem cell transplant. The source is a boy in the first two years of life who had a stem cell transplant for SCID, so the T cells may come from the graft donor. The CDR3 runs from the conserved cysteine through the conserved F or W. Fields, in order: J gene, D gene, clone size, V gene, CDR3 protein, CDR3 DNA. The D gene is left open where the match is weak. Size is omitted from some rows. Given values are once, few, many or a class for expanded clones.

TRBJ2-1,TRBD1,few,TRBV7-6,CASSYDRGFYNEQFF,TGTGCCAGCAGCTACGACAGGGGATTTTACAATGAGCAGTTCTTC
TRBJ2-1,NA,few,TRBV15,CATTKDLERYNEQFF,TGTGCCACCACAAAAGATCTCGAGCGCTACAATGAGCAGTTCTTC
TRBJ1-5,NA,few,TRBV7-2,CASSFVQGNQPQHF,TGTGCCAGCAGCTTCGTGCAGGGCAATCAGCCCCAGCATTTT
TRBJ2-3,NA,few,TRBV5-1,CASSLSAGSDTQYF,TGCGCCAGCAGCTTGTCGGCGGGGTCAGATACGCAGTATTTT
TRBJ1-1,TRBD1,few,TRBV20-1,CSARDSGTAGNTEAFF,TGCAGTGCTAGAGACTCCGGGACAGCTGGGAACACTGAAGCTTTCTTT
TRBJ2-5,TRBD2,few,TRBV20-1,CSARGGLAGKETQYF,TGCAGTGCTAGAGGAGGACTAGCGGGGAAAGAGACCCAGTACTTC
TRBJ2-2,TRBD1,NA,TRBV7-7,CASSLKQGAAGELFF,TGTGCCAGCAGCTTAAAACAGGGGGCGGCCGGGGAGCTGTTTTTT
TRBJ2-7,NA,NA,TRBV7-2,CASSPDRNSVYEQYF,TGTGCCAGCAGCCCAGACAGGAATAGCGTCTACGAGCAGTACTTC
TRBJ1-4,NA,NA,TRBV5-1,CASSFGRPNEKLFF,TGCGCCAGCAGCTTTGGACGGCCTAATGAAAAACTGTTTTTT
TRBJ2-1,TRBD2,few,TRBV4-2,CASSYPAGDEQFF,TGTGCCAGCAGCTACCCAGCGGGGGATGAGCAGTTCTTC
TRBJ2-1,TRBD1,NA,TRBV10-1,CASSESNRGNYNEQFF,TGCGCCAGCAGTGAGTCCAACAGGGGGAACTACAATGAGCAGTTCTTC
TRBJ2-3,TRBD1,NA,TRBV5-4,CASSQGAKPGDTQYF,TGTGCCAGCAGCCAGGGGGCTAAGCCCGGAGATACGCAGTATTTT
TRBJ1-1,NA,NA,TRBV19,CASTLRGGNTEAFF,TGTGCCAGTACCTTGCGAGGAGGGAACACTGAAGCTTTCTTT
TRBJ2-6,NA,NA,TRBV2,CASSEGGAGVWDGANVLTF,TGTGCCAGCAGTGAAGGGGGCGCCGGGGTTTGGGATGGGGCCAACGTCCTGACTTTC
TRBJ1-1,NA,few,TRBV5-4,CASSGRGRGYNTEAFF,TGTGCCAGCAGCGGGCGGGGAAGGGGGTATAACACTGAAGCTTTCTTT
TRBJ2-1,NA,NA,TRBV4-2,CASSQAALPFSEQFF,TGTGCCAGCAGCCAAGCTGCACTGCCCTTTTCTGAGCAGTTCTTC
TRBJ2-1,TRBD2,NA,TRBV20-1,CCAGGLAGGRGDEQFF,TGCTGTGCTGGCGGACTAGCGGGGGGCCGGGGAGATGAGCAGTTCTTC
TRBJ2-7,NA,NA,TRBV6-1,CASSHRRGLEEQYF,TGTGCCAGCAGTCATAGAAGGGGCCTTGAGGAGCAGTACTTC
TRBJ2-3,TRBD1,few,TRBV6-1,CATSRPGQSTDTQYF,TGTGCCACCTCCCGCCCGGGACAGAGCACAGATACGCAGTATTTT
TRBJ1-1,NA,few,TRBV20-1,CSARSGITEAFF,TGCAGTGCTAGGTCCGGTATCACTGAAGCTTTCTTT
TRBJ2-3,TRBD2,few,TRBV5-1,CASSLASGGATDTQYF,TGCGCCAGCAGCTTGGCTAGCGGGGGGGCCACAGATACGCAGTATTTT
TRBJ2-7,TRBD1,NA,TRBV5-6,CASTFRDRGYEQYF,TGTGCCAGCACTTTCCGGGACAGGGGCTACGAGCAGTACTTC
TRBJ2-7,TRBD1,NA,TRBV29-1,CSVGDRAHSYEQYF,TGCAGCGTGGGGGACAGGGCCCACTCCTACGAGCAGTACTTC
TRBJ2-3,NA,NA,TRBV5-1,CASSLGPSSTDTQYF,TGCGCCAGCAGCTTGGGGCCATCTAGCACAGATACGCAGTATTTT
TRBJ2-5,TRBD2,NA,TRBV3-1,CASSQVKRGRETQYF,TGTGCCAGCAGCCAAGTCAAGCGGGGGAGGGAGACCCAGTACTTC
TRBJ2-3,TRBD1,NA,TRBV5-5,CASSFRGRVADTQYF,TGTGCCAGCAGCTTCAGGGGGCGCGTTGCAGATACGCAGTATTTT
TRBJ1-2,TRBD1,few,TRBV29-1,CSALNGAGGSNYGYTF,TGCAGCGCTCTAAACGGGGCAGGGGGCTCTAACTATGGCTACACCTTC
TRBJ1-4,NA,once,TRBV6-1,CASTRDPSTNEKLFF,TGTGCCAGCACCAGAGACCCTTCAACTAATGAAAAACTGTTTTTT
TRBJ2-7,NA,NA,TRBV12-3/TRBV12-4,CASSFGAEQYF,TGTGCCAGCAGTTTTGGCGCGGAGCAGTACTTC
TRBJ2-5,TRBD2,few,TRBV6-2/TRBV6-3,CASRASGGTETQYF,TGTGCCAGCAGGGCTAGCGGGGGTACAGAGACCCAGTACTTC
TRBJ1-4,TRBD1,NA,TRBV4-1,CASSSRQGAEKLFF,TGCGCCAGCAGCTCCCGACAGGGGGCTGAAAAACTGTTTTTT
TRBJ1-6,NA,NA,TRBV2,CASSDISSYNSPLHF,TGTGCCAGCTCGGACATAAGCTCCTATAATTCACCCCTCCACTTT
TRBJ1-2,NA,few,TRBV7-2,CASSLSGVDGYTF,TGTGCCAGCAGCTTGTCAGGGGTGGATGGCTACACCTTC
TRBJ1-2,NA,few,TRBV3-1,CASSHGLGGSYGYTF,TGTGCCAGCAGCCACGGTCTGGGGGGAAGCTATGGCTACACCTTC
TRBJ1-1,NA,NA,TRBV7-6,CASSLAMGAGTEAFF,TGTGCCAGCAGCTTAGCGATGGGGGCGGGAACTGAAGCTTTCTTT
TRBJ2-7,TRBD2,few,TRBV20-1,CSADGLAGGPYEQYF,TGCAGTGCCGATGGACTAGCGGGGGGGCCTTACGAGCAGTACTTC
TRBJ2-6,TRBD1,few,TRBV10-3,CAISESVQGAAGANVLTF,TGTGCCATCAGTGAGTCGGTACAGGGGGCGGCTGGGGCCAACGTCCTGACTTTC
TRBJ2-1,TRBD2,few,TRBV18,CASSPRASGYYNEQFF,TGTGCCAGCTCACCACGGGCTAGCGGGTACTACAATGAGCAGTTCTTC
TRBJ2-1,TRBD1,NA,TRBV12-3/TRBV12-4,CASMLQGGIDEQFF,TGTGCCAGCATGTTACAGGGGGGTATCGATGAGCAGTTCTTC
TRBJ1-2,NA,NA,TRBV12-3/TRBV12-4,CASSLWPHEGYTF,TGTGCCAGCAGTTTATGGCCCCACGAAGGCTACACCTTC